This T cell receptor (beta chain) was documented in a study of T-cell memory formation after mild COVID-19. As to this clonotype: Its antigen is not identified.

This CDR3 has 13 amino acids. Trimming took off 1 base at V and 8 bases at J, with 8 bases between the two ends. In germline, CDR1 is MNHNS, CDR2 SASEGT. TCRdb reanalysed the 5' RACE reads using MiXCR and keeps one entry per CDR3 protein. The sample contains a few hundred thousand distinct CDR3 sequences, more than 8% of which appear only once. Findings and limits, study-wide: Clones that contracted from day 15 to 85 were balanced CD4/CD8, while later expanders leaned CD4+. The second-wave clones peaking on day 37 were not confirmed as SARS-CoV-2-specific. Certain responding clones were present in pre-infection memory, suggesting participation of cross-reactive memory. Largely, contracting CD4+ clones fell within CM and EM, and contracting CD8+ clones within EMRA.

What was sequenced was PBMCs or a T cell subset sorted from them (not recorded which). The receptor was derived from a man between 18 and 29 years old who had mild COVID-19 (a few samples of this study predate the infection). Cell type and time point are not known. The chain has TRBV6-1 and TRBJ2-2, with D perhaps matching TRBD1 (5 bases). DNA for the CDR3: TGTGCCAGCAGTGAAGTCTGGACAGGGGAGCTGTTTTTT. Translation: CASSEVWTGELFF.